This T cell receptor (beta chain) originates from a study of siplizumab effects on memory and regulatory T cells (dated by TCRdb to between 2019 and 2020). Background for the entire study: The study looked at the effect of siplizumab, an anti-CD2 antibody, on alloreactive T-cell subsets in allogeneic mixed lymphocyte reactions made from human PBMCs. Overall results and qualifications from the work: No functional confirmation was obtained for the suppressive function of proliferating Tregs from siplizumab cultures. Unstimulated naive T cells appeared more diverse than memory T cells, and naive cells seemed to contribute substantially to the alloresponse. Siplizumab significantly reduced the cumulative frequency of alloreactive sequences traceable to unstimulated CD4+ memory T cells. A naive or memory phenotype could not be assigned to roughly 75-95% of proliferating CD4+ or CD8+ clones. Among mappable alloreactive CD4+ clones, an average Treg-derived fraction of about 70% was observed with siplizumab, compared with 26.9% in control reactions. Sequences below about 10^-5 frequency were poorly captured, so only a minor fraction of alloreactive clones could be mapped to unstimulated subsets.

To note about this clone: The specificity of this receptor is unknown. No per-base quality is available; no much larger clone lies one base away.

Unstimulated CD4+ memory cells were also sequenced in three donor pairs, together with CD4+ naive, CD8+ TEMRA, CD8+ naive and CD8+ effector memory subsets. Sorted unstimulated T cells, along with proliferating T cells recovered from mixed lymphocyte reactions, underwent TCRbeta CDR3 sequencing. Fresh whole blood from approximately 10 HLA-typed healthy donors was used to isolate PBMCs. Library method: the immunoSEQ multiplex PCR assay. Roughly 9.8 x 10^4 TCR templates per sample were assayed on the deep sequencing platform. Genomic DNA extracted from sorted T cells was the material used for TCRbeta CDR3 sequencing. For the original study's pipeline: The R programming language was used for the clonal analysis of the TCRbeta CDR3 data. Comparing unstimulated samples against CFSE-low samples taken after the reaction was how alloreactive CD4+ and CD8+ clones were defined. Regulatory or non-regulatory origin was assigned to alloreactive CD4+ clones by matching of sequences to sorted unstimulated Treg and non-Treg repertoires. Here the immuneACCESS table is served through TCRdb, limited to in-frame sequences with V and J called. Missing clones are a known gap in these copies; in checked studies unresolved V genes cover under half, and the rest lacks a known reason. V and J calls plus clone size are reproduced from that table; the DNA served to infer D and trimming. A total of fewer than 30,000 clones appear in this sample, 84% of them only once. The biggest ten clones account for roughly a quarter of the sample.

The CDR3, cysteine through phenylalanine, is 14 amino acids long. Solely the CDR3 DNA is kept, with 42 bases framed from the first base. Trimming takes 6 bases off V and 3 bases off J; junction bases not matched to a gene: 11. The germline V gene sets CDR1 to SQVTM and CDR2 to ANQGSEA. The chain is encoded by TRBV29-1 joined to TRBJ2-7; 7 bases in between match TRBD1. Sequenced sample: memory CD4+ T cells sorted from blood. In the paper's terms, the cell subset or site label means: unstimulated CD4+ memory T cells. This clonotype was obtained from a human donor in good health. The sequenced DNA: TGCAGCGTGCTCACCGACAGGGCCCACTACGAGCAGTACTTC. The translation is CSVLTDRAHYEQYF.